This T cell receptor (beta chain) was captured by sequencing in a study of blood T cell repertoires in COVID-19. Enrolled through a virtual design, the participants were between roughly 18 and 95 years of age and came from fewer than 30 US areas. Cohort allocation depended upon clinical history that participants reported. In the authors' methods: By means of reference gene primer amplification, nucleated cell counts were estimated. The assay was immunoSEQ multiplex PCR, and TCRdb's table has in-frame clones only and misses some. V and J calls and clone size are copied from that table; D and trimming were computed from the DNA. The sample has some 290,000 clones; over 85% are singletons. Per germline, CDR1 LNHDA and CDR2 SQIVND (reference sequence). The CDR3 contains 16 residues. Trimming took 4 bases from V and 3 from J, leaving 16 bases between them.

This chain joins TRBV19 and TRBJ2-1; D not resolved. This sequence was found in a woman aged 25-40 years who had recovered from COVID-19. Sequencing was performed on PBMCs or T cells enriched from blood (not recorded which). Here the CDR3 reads CASSTARIQSYNEQFF. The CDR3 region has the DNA TGTGCCAGTAGTACGGCTAGAATCCAGAGCTACAATGAGCAGTTCTTC. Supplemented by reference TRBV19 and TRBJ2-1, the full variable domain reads DGGITQSPKYLFRKEGQNVTLSCEQNLNHDAMYWYRQDPGQGLRLIYYSQIVNDFQKGDIAEGYSVSREKKESFPLTVTSAQKNPTAFYLCASSTARIQSYNEQFFGPGTRLTVL.